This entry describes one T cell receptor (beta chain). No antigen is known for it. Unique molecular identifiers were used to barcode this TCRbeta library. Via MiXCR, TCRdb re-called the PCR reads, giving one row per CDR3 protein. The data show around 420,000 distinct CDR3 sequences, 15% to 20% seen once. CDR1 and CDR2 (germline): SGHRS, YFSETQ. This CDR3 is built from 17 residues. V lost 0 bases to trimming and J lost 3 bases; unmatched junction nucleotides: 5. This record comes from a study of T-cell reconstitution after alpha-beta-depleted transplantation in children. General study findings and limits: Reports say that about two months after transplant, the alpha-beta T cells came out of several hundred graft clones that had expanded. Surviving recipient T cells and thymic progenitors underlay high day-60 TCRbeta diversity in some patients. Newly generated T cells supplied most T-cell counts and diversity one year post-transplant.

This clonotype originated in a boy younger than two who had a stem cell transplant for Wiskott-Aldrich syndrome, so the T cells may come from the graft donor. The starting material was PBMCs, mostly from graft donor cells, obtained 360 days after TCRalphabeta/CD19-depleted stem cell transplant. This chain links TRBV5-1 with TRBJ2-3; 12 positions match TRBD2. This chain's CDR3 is CASSLEGLAGGTDTQYF. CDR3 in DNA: TGCGCCAGCAGCTTGGAGGGTCTAGCGGGGGGGACAGATACGCAGTATTTT.